The 3 T cell receptor beta chains listed next were all sequenced from one sample in a study of blood T cells in healthy people across ages (dated by TCRdb to the mid-2010s). Library generation was performed with 5' RACE. This sample was sequenced with an Illumina HiSeq 2500. A second about 7 to 11 cycle PCR used a sample-barcoded 5' primer and a J-beta primer mix. TCRdb passed the public sequencing reads through fastp at Q25 and MiXCR, retaining productive beta sequences. Duplicate CDR3 protein sequences are folded into a single record with the most common DNA and genes. The sample contains more than 450,000 distinct CDR3 sequences, around a quarter of them found a single time. The ten top clones hold approximately 4% of the sample. The same data also went into a second study, on T cells of mothers and their children.

The specimen was blood. These receptors all come from a boy between 2 and 10 years old in good health.

CDR3 nucleotide sequence: TGTGCCAGCAGTTTTGATGGTGGGATCGTTACGCAGTATTTT. This gives the protein CASSFDGGIVTQYF. The chain links TRBV12-3 or TRBV12-4 to TRBJ2-3; D unresolved. The CDR3 has 14 amino acids. The V end lost 3 bases, the J end lost 8 bases, and 15 bases lay between the germline ends.

A few counts support this clonotype. This chain uses TRBV7-6 with TRBJ2-5, with D possibly matching TRBD2 (6 bases). V lost 1 base and J lost 5, with 11 bases in between. Per germline, CDR1 SGHVS and CDR2 FNYEAQ. The CDR3 extends over 14 amino acids. The CDR3 bases are TGTGCCAGCAGCTTAGATGGACTACCGGAGACCCAGTACTTC. As protein: CASSLDGLPETQYF.

In its sample, this clonotype was seen a few times. The genes are TRBV7-9 and TRBJ2-3; D gene unclear. CDR3 length: 13 residues. Per germline, CDR1 SEHNR and CDR2 FQNEAQ (reference sequence). The V gene lost 4 bases and the J gene lost 2 bases, with 7 bases spanning the gap. The CDR3 sequence is CASSSRPTDTQYF. In DNA form, the CDR3 reads TGTGCCAGCAGCTCCCGACCCACAGATACGCAGTATTTT.